This TCR beta chain was captured by sequencing in a study of blood T cell repertoires in COVID-19. Authors' data handling: Nucleated cell number was recorded as an estimate derived from reference gene primer amplification. Only in-frame clones appear in the TCRdb table, and some are missing; sequencing was by immunoSEQ multiplex PCR. The DNA gave D and trimming, while V, J and clone size come from that table. The sample comprises roughly 24,000 clones, around nine tenths of which are singletons, and 27% rests with the top ten. The CDR3 length is 14 residues. V gave up 3 bases and J gave up 4 bases; unmatched junction bases: 5. Germline CDR1 and CDR2: MNHEY and SMNVEV (reference sequence). Seattle's cohort entered during active infection and was followed longitudinally.

The sequencing sample was made of peripheral blood. This TCR came from a man between 70 and 80 years old with COVID-19, enrolled during active disease. V gene TRBV27 combines with J gene TRBJ2-7; 8 bases line up with TRBD1. The CDR3 spells CASSLTGVLYEQYF. CDR3 sequence (DNA): TGTGCCAGCAGTTTGACAGGGGTTCTTTACGAGCAGTACTTC.